The 8 T cell receptor beta chains listed next were all sequenced from one sample in a study of T cells in tumors after PD-1 blockade. Generated by immunoSEQ multiplex PCR, the TCRdb table keeps only in-frame clones and is missing some. The table records about 19,000 clones, over 70% of them present only once. This specimen consisted of PBMCs, obtained after anti-PD-1 therapy. These receptors were taken from a human donor with advanced basal cell or squamous cell carcinoma (not recorded which).

The V and J genes are TRBV24-1 and TRBJ2-6; D is undetermined. CDR1 is KGHDR, CDR2 SFDVKD, per germline. V was cut by 4 bases and J by 4 bases, with 7 bases left in between. There are 14 residues in the CDR3. DNA for the CDR3: TGTGCCACCAGTGACCCAGGCGGGGCCAACGTCCTGACTTTC. It specifies CATSDPGGANVLTF.

V usage is TRBV27 and J usage is TRBJ1-4, with unresolved D. V dropped 2 bases and J dropped 5 bases, with 6 bases sitting between them. Germline CDR1 MNHEY, CDR2 SMNVEV (reference sequence). This CDR3 is built from 13 residues. The CDR3 here is CASSLEENEKLFF. As DNA, the CDR3 is TGTGCCAGCAGTTTAGAAGAAAATGAAAAACTGTTTTTT.

This clone was detected a few times. The chain couples TRBV11-3 to TRBJ2-1; D gene unclear. Germline CDR1 and CDR2: SGHNT and YENEEA. The CDR3 contains 15 residues. The V gene lost 4 bases and the J gene lost 5 bases, with 15 bases spanning the gap. CDR3 bases: TGTGCCAGCAGCTCGTTACATAAAGGAGACAATGAGCAGTTCTTC. Amino acids: CASSSLHKGDNEQFF.

This clone is medium-sized. The J gene is TRBJ2-3, the V gene TRBV29-1; D is undetermined. The germline V and J ends were trimmed by 1 base and 2 bases, with 10 bases remaining between them. The CDR3 is made up of 14 amino acids. CDR1 and CDR2 (germline): SQVTM, ANQGSEA. Written as DNA, the CDR3 is TGCAGCGTTGAAGGGTTGGGATCCACAGATACGCAGTATTTT. It codes for CSVEGLGSTDTQYF.

Concerning this clone: Additional DNA sequences in this sample encode the identical CDR3. CDR3: CASSLDRVGYTF. CDR3 sequence (DNA): TGTGCCAGCAGTCTGGACAGGGTCGGCTACACCTTC. The chain carries TRBV12-3 or TRBV12-4 and TRBJ1-2; TRBD1 matches 8 bases. The CDR3 covers 12 residues. With V trimmed by 5 bases and J by 8 bases, 4 bases remained unmatched.

This chain connects TRBV28 to TRBJ2-3; D might be TRBD1 (7 bases). The V gene lost 3 bases and the J gene lost 2 bases, with 36 bases spanning the gap. This CDR3 is built from 23 residues. The germline CDR1 and CDR2 sequences are MDHEN and SYDVKM. CDR3 nucleotides: TGTGCCAGCAGTTTCGGGGGACAGTTTAAATCGTCGAGGACCGCGTACGACACAGATACGCAGTATTTT. It translates to CASSFGGQFKSSRTAYDTDTQYF.

J is TRBJ1-1 and V is TRBV20-1; D ambiguous. The CDR3 has 11 residues. In germline, CDR1 is DFQATT, CDR2 SNEGSKA (reference sequence). The V end lost 5 bases, the J end lost 2 bases, and 6 bases lay between the germline ends. The CDR3 sequence: CSASTNTEAFF. In DNA, the CDR3 is TGCAGTGCTTCGACAAACACTGAAGCTTTCTTT.

The chain is built from TRBV5-6 and TRBJ2-7; possible D gene TRBD2, 5 bases. Looked up from germline, CDR1 is SGHDT and CDR2 is YYEEEE. CDR3 length: 16 residues. V was clipped by 4 bases and J by 0 bases, with 17 bases between them. The CDR3: CASSPETGIFSYEQYF. The CDR3 region has the DNA TGTGCCAGCAGCCCGGAGACGGGAATTTTCTCCTACGAGCAGTACTTC.